The T cell receptor beta chain described here comes from a study of T cell responses to AZD1222 COVID-19 vaccine. Whole-study findings and limits: Nearly half of unique spike-specific TCRs reportedly avoided B.1.351 and B.1.1.7 mutated regions. Baseline seropositives among AZD1222 recipients totaled only six or seven. Clonal diversity was possibly underestimated; the donors were predominantly white British and more often female. Regions 160-218 and 743-854 held dominance among vaccine-associated CD4 TCRs, which spanned spike.

The table came from immunoSEQ multiplex PCR; TCRdb's copy has only in-frame clones and leaves some out. The sample records 150,000 or so clones, roughly four fifths being singletons. Notes on this clone: Antigen specificity is unknown.

This material consisted of peripheral blood, taken on day 0 of MenACWY control vaccination. The TCR originated in an adult in good health.

CDR3 DNA: TGTGCCAGCAGTTCGACAGGGGATCGTGGCTACACCTTC. Translating gives CASSSTGDRGYTF. V gene TRBV28 combines with J gene TRBJ1-2; 8 bases fit TRBD1. CDR1 is MDHEN, CDR2 SYDVKM, per germline. This CDR3 has 13 residues. The V segment lost 4 bases and the J segment 7 bases; nucleotides outside the gene matches: 5.